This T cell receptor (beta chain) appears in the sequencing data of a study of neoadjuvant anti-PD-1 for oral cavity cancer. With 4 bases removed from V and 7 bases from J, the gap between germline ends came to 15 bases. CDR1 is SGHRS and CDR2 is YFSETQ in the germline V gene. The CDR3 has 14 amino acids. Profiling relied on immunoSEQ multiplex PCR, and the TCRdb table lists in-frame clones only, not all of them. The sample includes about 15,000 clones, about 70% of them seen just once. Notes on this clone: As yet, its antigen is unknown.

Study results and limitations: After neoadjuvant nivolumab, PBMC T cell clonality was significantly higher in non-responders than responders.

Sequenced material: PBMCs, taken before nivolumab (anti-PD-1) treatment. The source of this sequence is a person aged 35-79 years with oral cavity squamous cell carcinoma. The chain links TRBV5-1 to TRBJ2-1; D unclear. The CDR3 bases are TGCGCCAGCAGCCCAAGGCTCAGTAGGAATGAGCAGTTCTTC. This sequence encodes CASSPRLSRNEQFF.